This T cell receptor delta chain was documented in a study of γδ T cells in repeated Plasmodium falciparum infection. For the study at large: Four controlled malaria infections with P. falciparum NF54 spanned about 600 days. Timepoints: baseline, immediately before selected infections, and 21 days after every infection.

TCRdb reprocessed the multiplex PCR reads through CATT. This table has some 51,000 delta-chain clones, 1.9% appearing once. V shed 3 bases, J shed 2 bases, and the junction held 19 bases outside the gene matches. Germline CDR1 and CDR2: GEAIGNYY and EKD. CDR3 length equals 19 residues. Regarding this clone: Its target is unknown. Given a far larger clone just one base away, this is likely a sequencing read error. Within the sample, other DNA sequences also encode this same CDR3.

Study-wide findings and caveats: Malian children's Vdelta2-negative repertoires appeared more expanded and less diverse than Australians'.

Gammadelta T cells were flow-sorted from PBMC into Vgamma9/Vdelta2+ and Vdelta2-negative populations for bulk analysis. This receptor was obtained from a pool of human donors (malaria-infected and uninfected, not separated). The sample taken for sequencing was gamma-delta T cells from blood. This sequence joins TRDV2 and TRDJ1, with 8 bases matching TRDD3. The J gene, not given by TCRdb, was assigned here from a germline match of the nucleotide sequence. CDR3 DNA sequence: TGTGCCTGTGACTCACTTTATACCTTGCTGGGGGAAAGGACCGATAAACTCATCTTT. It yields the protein CACDSLYTLLGERTDKLIF.